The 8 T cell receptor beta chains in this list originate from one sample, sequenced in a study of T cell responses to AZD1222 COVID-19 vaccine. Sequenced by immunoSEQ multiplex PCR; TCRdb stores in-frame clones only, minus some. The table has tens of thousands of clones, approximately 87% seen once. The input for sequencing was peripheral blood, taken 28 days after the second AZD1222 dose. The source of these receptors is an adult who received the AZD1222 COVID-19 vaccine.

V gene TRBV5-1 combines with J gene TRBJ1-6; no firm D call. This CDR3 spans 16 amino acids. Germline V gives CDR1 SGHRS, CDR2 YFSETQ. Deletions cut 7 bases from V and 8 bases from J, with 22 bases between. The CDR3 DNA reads TGCGCCAGCCGGGATTATCTCAAGACCCCATATTCACCCCTCCACTTT. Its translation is CASRDYLKTPYSPLHF.

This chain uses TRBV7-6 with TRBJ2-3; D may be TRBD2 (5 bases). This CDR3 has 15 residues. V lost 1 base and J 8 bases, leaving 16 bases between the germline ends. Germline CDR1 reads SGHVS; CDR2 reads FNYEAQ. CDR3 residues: CASSLGVVRAATQYF. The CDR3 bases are TGTGCCAGCAGCTTAGGGGTGGTGAGGGCGGCTACGCAGTATTTT.

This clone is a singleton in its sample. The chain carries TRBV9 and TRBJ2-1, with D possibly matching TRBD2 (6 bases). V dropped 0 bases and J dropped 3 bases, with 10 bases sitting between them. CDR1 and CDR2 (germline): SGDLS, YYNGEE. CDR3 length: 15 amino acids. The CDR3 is CASSVVPGGYNEQFF. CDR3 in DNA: TGTGCCAGCAGCGTAGTCCCCGGGGGCTACAATGAGCAGTTCTTC.

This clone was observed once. Written as DNA, the CDR3 is TGTGCCTGGACCAGCGGGGGCCCCACAGATACGCAGTATTTT. Protein: CAWTSGGPTDTQYF. The rearrangement uses TRBV30 and TRBJ2-3; TRBD2 agrees at 8 bases. V trimming: 4 bases; J trimming: 2 bases; junction bases outside the gene matches: 5. The CDR3 consists of 14 residues. CDR1 and CDR2 (germline): GTSNPN, SVGIG (reference sequence).

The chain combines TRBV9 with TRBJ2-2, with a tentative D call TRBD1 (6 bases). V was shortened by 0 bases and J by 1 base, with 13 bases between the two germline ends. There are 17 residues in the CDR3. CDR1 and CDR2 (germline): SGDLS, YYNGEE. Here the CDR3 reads CASSVGPKTGNTGELFF. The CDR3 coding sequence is TGTGCCAGCAGCGTAGGCCCCAAGACAGGGAACACCGGGGAGCTGTTTTTT.

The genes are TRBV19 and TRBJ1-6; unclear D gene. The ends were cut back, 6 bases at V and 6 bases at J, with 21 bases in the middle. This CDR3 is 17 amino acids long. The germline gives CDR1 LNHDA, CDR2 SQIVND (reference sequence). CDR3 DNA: TGTGCCAGTAGGATAATTTTCGGTTCACTGTTTAATTCACCCCTCCACTTT. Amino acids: CASRIIFGSLFNSPLHF.

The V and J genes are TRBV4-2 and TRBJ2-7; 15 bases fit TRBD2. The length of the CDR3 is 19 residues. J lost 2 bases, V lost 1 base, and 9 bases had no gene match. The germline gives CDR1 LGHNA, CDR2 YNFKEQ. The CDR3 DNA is TGTGCCAGCAGCCAAGGGACTAGCGGGGGGGCCAGAGTTCCCTACGAGCAGTACTTC. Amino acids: CASSQGTSGGARVPYEQYF.

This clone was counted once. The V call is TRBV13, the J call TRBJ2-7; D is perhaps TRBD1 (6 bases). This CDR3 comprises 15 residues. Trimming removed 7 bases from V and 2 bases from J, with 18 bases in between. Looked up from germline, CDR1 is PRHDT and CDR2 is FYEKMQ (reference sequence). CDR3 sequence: CASKDRLRRPYEQYF. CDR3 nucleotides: TGTGCCAGCAAGGACAGACTCCGACGTCCCTACGAGCAGTACTTC. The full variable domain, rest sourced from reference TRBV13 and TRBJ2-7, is AAGVIQSPRHLIKEKRETATLKCYPIPRHDTVYWYQQGPGQDPQFLISFYEKMQSDKGSIPDRFSAQQFSDYHSELNMSSLELGDSALYFCASKDRLRRPYEQYFGPGTRLTVT.